This T cell receptor beta chain appears in the sequencing data of a study of blood T cell repertoires in COVID-19. Study at large: Samples taken during acute and convalescent COVID-19 were collected in the United States, Italy and Spain. Sources were T cells, B-cell-depleted T cells, or PBMCs; the material itself was cDNA or gDNA.

Under the authors' procedure: Counts of nucleated cells, estimated from reference gene primer amplification, were obtained. Profiled with immunoSEQ multiplex PCR; TCRdb holds only in-frame clones, not every one. That table gives V, J and clone size, and the DNA gave D and trimming. The table has 160,000 or so clones, approximately 92% seen once. The CDR3 is made up of 15 amino acids. V lost 4 bases, J lost 2 bases, and 7 bases stayed unmatched. The V gene's germline CDR1 is SGHAT and CDR2 FQNNGV. Sequenced sample: peripheral blood. The chain links TRBV11-2 to TRBJ2-7; 8 bases line up with TRBD1. This receptor was identified in a middle-aged woman with acute or convalescent COVID-19. CDR3 sequence reads: CASSSFPGQAYEQYF. In DNA form, the CDR3 reads TGTGCCAGCAGCTCCTTCCCGGGACAGGCCTACGAGCAGTACTTC.